These 25 T cell receptor beta chains were all obtained from the same sample, sequenced in a study of OX40 agonist ivuxolimab in advanced cancers. Only in-frame clones appear in the TCRdb table, and some are missing; sequencing was by immunoSEQ multiplex PCR. The repertoire holds around 66,000 clones, with about 86% as singletons. Sequenced here: CD4+ or CD8+ T cells sorted from blood, sampled in a trial of the OX40 agonist ivuxolimab. All receptors derive from an adult with an advanced solid tumor such as melanoma, head and neck, liver or kidney cancer.

The chain joins TRBV5-1 to TRBJ1-2, with a tentative D call TRBD1 (5 bases). CDR1 is SGHRS and CDR2 is YFSETQ in the germline V gene. The CDR3 spans 12 residues. V lost 0 bases, J lost 8 bases, and 8 bases lay in between. The CDR3 here is CASSLAGPGYTF. DNA of the CDR3: TGCGCCAGCAGCTTGGCGGGACCCGGCTACACCTTC.

This chain joins TRBV7-9 and TRBJ1-2, with unresolved D. Trimming removed 0 bases from V and 6 bases from J, with 8 bases in between. CDR1 is SEHNR and CDR2 is FQNEAQ in the germline V gene (reference sequence). The CDR3 covers 13 residues. CDR3 bases: TGTGCCAGCAGCTTAGCGAGGACGGATGGCTACACCTTC. Translated: CASSLARTDGYTF. The complete variable domain, with remaining parts taken from reference TRBV7-9 and TRBJ1-2, reads DTGVSQNPRHKITKRGQNVTFRCDPISEHNRLYWYRQTLGQGPEFLTYFQNEAQLEKSRLLSDRFSAERPKGSFSTLEIQRTEQGDSAMYLCASSLARTDGYTFGSGTRLTVV.

The genes are TRBV7-8 and TRBJ1-5; D is possibly TRBD1 (5 bases). Germline V gives CDR1 SGHVS, CDR2 FQNEAQ. There are 16 residues in the CDR3. Trimming took 3 bases from V and 0 from J, leaving 12 bases between them. The CDR3 region has the DNA TGTGCCAGCAGCTTCGGGACCACGGATAGCAATCAGCCCCAGCATTTT. It translates to CASSFGTTDSNQPQHF.

This chain joins TRBV19 and TRBJ1-2, with a tentative D call TRBD1 (6 bases). V gave up 3 bases and J gave up 4 bases, with 15 bases separating them. The CDR3 consists of 15 residues. CDR1 and CDR2 from the germline V gene are LNHDA and SQIVND (reference sequence). CDR3 DNA: TGTGCCAGTAGTATCCGTACCGGGACAAGCTATGGCTACACCTTC. Translation: CASSIRTGTSYGYTF. Full variable domain (outside the CDR3, taken from reference TRBV19 and TRBJ1-2): DGGITQSPKYLFRKEGQNVTLSCEQNLNHDAMYWYRQDPGQGLRLIYYSQIVNDFQKGDIAEGYSVSREKKESFPLTVTSAQKNPTAFYLCASSIRTGTSYGYTFGSGTRLTVV.

This chain links TRBV6-5 with TRBJ2-7; 7 bases match TRBD1. Germline V gene sequence: CDR1 MNHEY, CDR2 SVGAGI. The V gene end was trimmed by 6 bases and the J gene end by 3 bases; junction bases not matched to a gene: 5. The CDR3 runs to 13 residues. The CDR3, as DNA: TGTGCCAGCAGCCGGGGACAGCACTACGAGCAGTACTTC. It codes for CASSRGQHYEQYF.

The sample holds one count of this clone. V gene TRBV6-1 combines with J gene TRBJ2-7; 7 positions agree with TRBD1. The CDR3 spans 13 residues. Germline CDR1 MNHNS, CDR2 SASEGT. With 5 bases clipped from V and 4 bases from J, the junction kept 5 bases outside the gene matches. The CDR3 DNA reads as TGTGCCAGCAGTACCGGGACAGCGTACGAGCAGTACTTC. Its translation is CASSTGTAYEQYF.

The chain is built from TRBV6-5 and TRBJ1-4; tentatively, D is TRBD1 (5 bases). Germline assignment: CDR1 MNHEY and CDR2 SVGAGI. There are 14 residues in the CDR3. The V end was cut by 6 bases, the J end by 8 bases, with 16 bases between. The CDR3 nucleotides read TGTGCCAGCAGAGCTAGACCAGGGCTGGAAAAACTGTTTTTT. Encoded protein: CASRARPGLEKLFF.

The chain combines TRBV7-9 with TRBJ2-5, with D unclear. V was shortened by 3 bases and J by 4 bases, with 24 bases between the two germline ends. CDR1 and CDR2 from the germline V gene are SEHNR and FQNEAQ (reference sequence). This CDR3 has 18 residues. In nucleotides, the CDR3 is TGTGCCAGCAGCTTCAGAACTTCCGGTCGCAGAGGCCCAGAGACCCAGTACTTC. Amino acids: CASSFRTSGRRGPETQYF. The full variable domain, its missing parts supplied by reference TRBV7-9 and TRBJ2-5, is DTGVSQNPRHKITKRGQNVTFRCDPISEHNRLYWYRQTLGQGPEFLTYFQNEAQLEKSRLLSDRFSAERPKGSFSTLEIQRTEQGDSAMYLCASSFRTSGRRGPETQYFGPGTRLLVL.

The chain carries TRBV27 and TRBJ1-6; D perhaps matches TRBD1 (6 bases). V shed 2 bases and J shed 19 bases, with 27 bases lying between them. CDR3 length: 16 amino acids. Germline-derived CDR1 and CDR2 are MNHEY and SMNVEV (reference sequence). CDR3 in amino acids: CASSLKPRGGGPDLHF. The CDR3 DNA sequence: TGTGCCAGCAGTTTAAAACCTCGAGGGGGTGGGCCTGACCTTCACTTT.

This chain joins TRBV7-2 and TRBJ2-2; 8 bases map to TRBD1. The V gene's germline CDR1 is SGHTA and CDR2 FQGNSA. V shed 3 bases and J 4 bases; nucleotides not matched to a gene: 7. The CDR3 spans 16 residues. The CDR3 DNA reads as TGTGCCAGCAGCTTCCCGACAGGGGAATCCACCGGGGAGCTGTTTTTT. Translating it yields CASSFPTGESTGELFF.

This clone was observed a handful of times. The chain recombines TRBV2 with TRBJ1-5; D is uncertain. V was clipped by 6 bases and J by 3 bases, with 9 bases between them. CDR3 length: 13 amino acids. CDR1 and CDR2 (germline): SNHLY, FYNNEI. In DNA form, the CDR3 reads TGTGCCAGCAGGCGGCAGATCAATCAGCCCCAGCATTTT. This translates into CASRRQINQPQHF.

Only a few counts were recorded for this clone. The chain has TRBV5-8 and TRBJ1-6; TRBD1 matches 7 bases. The CDR3 extends over 15 amino acids. From germline, CDR1 is SGHTS and CDR2 YDEGEE. The J segment lost 4 bases and the V segment lost 2 bases, leaving 3 bases of the junction unmatched. The CDR3 nucleotides read TGTGCCAGCAGCTTAAGACAGGGTTATAATTCACCCCTCCACTTT. This encodes CASSLRQGYNSPLHF.

The chain couples TRBV27 to TRBJ1-4; 7 positions match TRBD1. The V and J ends lost 2 bases and 10 bases, in that order; junction bases with no gene match: 7. Germline CDR1 MNHEY, CDR2 SMNVEV (reference sequence). The CDR3 runs to 14 residues. The CDR3 sequence is CASSLEPQGGKLFF. The CDR3 bases are TGTGCCAGCAGTTTAGAACCTCAGGGGGGAAAACTGTTTTTT.

This clone appeared a few times. The chain is built from TRBV19 and TRBJ1-1, with D possibly TRBD1 on 6 matching bases. The CDR3 spans 13 residues. Trimming shortened V by 5 bases and J by 8 bases, and 15 bases separated the two germline ends. The germline V gene encodes CDR1 LNHDA and CDR2 SQIVND (reference sequence). This CDR3 is CASSVTRGSEAFF. In nucleotides, the CDR3 is TGTGCCAGTAGTGTCACTAGGGGGTCGGAAGCTTTCTTT.

A few counts support this clone. The gene calls are TRBV7-2 and TRBJ2-7; no reliable D call. There are 15 residues in the CDR3. V was pared by 1 base and J by 0 bases, with 10 bases between. The germline CDR1 and CDR2 sequences are SGHTA and FQGNSA. The CDR3, as DNA: TGTGCCAGCAGCTTAGACACTGGCAGCTCCTACGAGCAGTACTTC. This encodes CASSLDTGSSYEQYF.

The gene calls are TRBV9 and TRBJ1-3; tentative D call: TRBD1 (5 bases). Germline CDR1 is SGDLS and CDR2 is YYNGEE. Trimming removed 0 bases at V and 2 bases at J, with 15 bases between. The CDR3 covers 17 residues. DNA for the CDR3: TGTGCCAGCAGCGTAGAGGGGAATCCGAGGGCTGGAAACACCATATATTTT. Protein sequence: CASSVEGNPRAGNTIYF.

The chain uses TRBV6-1 and TRBJ2-2, with D uncertain. The CDR3 extends over 14 amino acids. Deletions cut 6 bases from V and 2 bases from J, with 10 bases between. Germline V gives CDR1 MNHNS, CDR2 SASEGT. This chain's CDR3 is CASSRTINTGELFF. The DNA for the CDR3 is TGTGCCAGCAGCCGTACAATAAACACCGGGGAGCTGTTTTTT.

The rearrangement joins TRBV7-8 to TRBJ1-5; tentatively, D is TRBD1 (5 bases). The CDR3 spans 15 residues. V was clipped by 2 bases and J by 6 bases, with 14 bases between them. Germline V gene data show CDR1 as SGHVS and CDR2 as FQNEAQ. The CDR3 reads CASSLTAGYGQPQHF. CDR3 DNA: TGTGCCAGCAGCTTAACGGCAGGGTACGGTCAGCCCCAGCATTTT.

This sequence joins TRBV6-1 and TRBJ2-2; D assignment may be TRBD1 or TRBD2 (5 bases each). Trimming shortened V by 7 bases and J by 3 bases, and 12 bases separated the two germline ends. The CDR3 runs 14 residues. The V gene's germline CDR1 is MNHNS and CDR2 SASEGT. This CDR3 reads CASIRGADTGELFF. As DNA, the CDR3 is TGTGCCAGCATCCGGGGCGCGGACACCGGGGAGCTGTTTTTT.

Here the CDR3 reads CASRRSGGAQETQYF. In DNA form, the CDR3 reads TGCGCCAGCAGGCGGAGCGGGGGGGCCCAAGAGACCCAGTACTTC. V is TRBV10-2 and J is TRBJ2-5; 10 bases fit TRBD2. V lost 6 bases to trimming and J lost 1 base; unmatched junction nucleotides: 5. The CDR3 totals 15 residues. Per the germline V gene, CDR1 is WSHSY and CDR2 is SAAADI.

This chain links TRBV4-3 with TRBJ1-1; D is undetermined. Germline V lookup: CDR1 LGHNA, CDR2 YSLEER. The germline V and J ends were trimmed by 4 bases and 7 bases, with 13 bases remaining between them. This CDR3 comprises 13 residues. The CDR3 DNA reads as TGCGCCAGCAGCCCACTACTAGGGAGTGAAGCTTTCTTT. Amino acids: CASSPLLGSEAFF.

The chain is built from TRBV27 and TRBJ1-2, with 8 bases matching TRBD1. Per the germline V gene, CDR1 is MNHEY and CDR2 is SMNVEV (reference sequence). V lost 3 bases and J lost 4; bases outside the gene matches: 10. This CDR3 region has 16 residues. DNA for the CDR3: TGTGCCAGCAGTTTTGGTTCTACGGGACAGGCCTATGGCTACACCTTC. Translated: CASSFGSTGQAYGYTF.

In its sample, this clone was seen once. The rearrangement links TRBV28 to TRBJ2-1, with 10 bases that match TRBD2. CDR1 is MDHEN, CDR2 SYDVKM, per germline. CDR3 length: 16 residues. The V segment lost 5 bases and the J segment 1 base; nucleotides outside the gene matches: 5. The CDR3: CASSGASGGSYNEQFF. The CDR3, as DNA: TGTGCCAGCAGTGGGGCTAGCGGGGGTTCCTACAATGAGCAGTTCTTC.

The chain employs TRBV19 and TRBJ2-7; D possibly corresponds to TRBD1 (5 bases). Trimming shortened V by 5 bases and J by 3 bases, and 17 bases separated the two germline ends. CDR1 is LNHDA and CDR2 is SQIVND in the germline V gene (reference sequence). This CDR3 is built from 15 residues. The CDR3 here is CASSAAAGRGYEQYF. The CDR3 DNA reads TGTGCCAGTAGTGCCGCAGCAGGGCGCGGCTACGAGCAGTACTTC.

J is TRBJ1-5 and V is TRBV28; D gene unclear. Germline V CDR1 and CDR2: MDHEN, SYDVKM. V was clipped by 5 bases and J by 4 bases, with 12 bases between them. This CDR3 is 14 amino acids long. The CDR3 coding sequence is TGTGCCAGCAGTAAGCCTCTGCAGAATCAGCCCCAGCATTTT. Translating it yields CASSKPLQNQPQHF.